This entry lists 5 T cell receptor beta chains sequenced from one sample in a study of cytomegalovirus exposure and HLA in healthy donors. Use of 60 Vbeta and 13 Jbeta primers characterized the PCR. Generated by immunoSEQ multiplex PCR, the TCRdb table keeps only in-frame clones and is missing some. The repertoire holds 100,000 to 150,000 clones, around 82% seen once, with around 1.7% in the top ten. Material for sequencing was PBMCs. Source of these receptors: a boy aged 5-17 years in good health and CMV-seronegative.

This chain links TRBV7-9 with TRBJ2-7, with 7 positions matching TRBD1. Trimming removed 5 bases from V and 5 bases from J; junction bases left unmatched: 12. Germline loops: CDR1 SEHNR, CDR2 FQNEAQ (reference sequence). The length of the CDR3 is 15 residues. The DNA of the CDR3 is TGTGCCAGCAGCCCCCTCCATACGACAGGGAACGAGCAGTACTTC. Its translation is CASSPLHTTGNEQYF.

This clone was detected a few times. The V call is TRBV5-1, the J call TRBJ1-1; tentatively, D is TRBD1 (5 bases). This CDR3 has 13 residues. The V gene lost 5 bases and the J gene lost 2 bases, with 10 bases spanning the gap. Germline assignment: CDR1 SGHRS and CDR2 YFSETQ. CDR3 in DNA: TGCGCCAGCAGTCACGACAGAAACACTGAAGCTTTCTTT. Translated: CASSHDRNTEAFF.

This rearrangement joins TRBV6-1 to TRBJ1-2; the D is unclear. The V end was cut by 11 bases, the J end by 7 bases, with 17 bases between. Germline assignment: CDR1 MNHNS and CDR2 SASEGT. The CDR3 is made up of 12 amino acids. CDR3 sequence (DNA): TGTGCCGCGATGGTATTACTTGGTGGCTACACCTTC. It codes for CAAMVLLGGYTF.

J is TRBJ2-1 and V is TRBV7-3; D is uncertain. The CDR3 is 14 residues long. The V gene's germline CDR1 is SGHTA and CDR2 FQGTGA. V was shortened by 1 base and J by 6 bases, with 10 bases between the two germline ends. The CDR3 DNA reads as TGTGCCAGCAGCTTAAGGCCCTCGGGCAATGAGCAGTTCTTC. Translated, it gives CASSLRPSGNEQFF.

The V and J genes are TRBV5-4 and TRBJ1-1; the match to TRBD1 covers 8 bases. Germline V gene data show CDR1 as SGHNT and CDR2 as YYREEE (reference sequence). The CDR3 is 14 residues long. V lost 4 bases and J lost 7; bases outside the gene matches: 9. CDR3 DNA sequence: TGTGCCAGCAGCGACGACAGGGGTAGGTGTGAAGCTTTCTTT. It encodes CASSDDRGRCEAFF. Looking up the rest from reference TRBV5-4 and TRBJ1-1 gives the full variable domain: ETGVTQSPTHLIKTRGQQVTLRCSSQSGHNTVSWYQQALGQGPQFIFQYYREEENGRGNFPPRFSGLQFPNYSSELNVNALELDDSALYLCASSDDRGRCEAFFGQGTRLTVV.